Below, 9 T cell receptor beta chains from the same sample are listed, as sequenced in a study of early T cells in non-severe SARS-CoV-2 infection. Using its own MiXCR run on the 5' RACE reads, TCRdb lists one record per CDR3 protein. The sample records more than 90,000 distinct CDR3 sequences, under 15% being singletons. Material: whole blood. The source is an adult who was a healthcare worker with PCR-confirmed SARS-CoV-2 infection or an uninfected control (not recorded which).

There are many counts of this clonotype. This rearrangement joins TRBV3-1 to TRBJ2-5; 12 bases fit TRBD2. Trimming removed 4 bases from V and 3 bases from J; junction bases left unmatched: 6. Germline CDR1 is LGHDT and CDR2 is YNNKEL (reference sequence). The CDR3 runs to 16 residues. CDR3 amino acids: CASSRRTSGAKETQYF. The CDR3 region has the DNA TGTGCCAGCAGCCGAAGGACTAGCGGGGCGAAAGAGACCCAGTACTTC.

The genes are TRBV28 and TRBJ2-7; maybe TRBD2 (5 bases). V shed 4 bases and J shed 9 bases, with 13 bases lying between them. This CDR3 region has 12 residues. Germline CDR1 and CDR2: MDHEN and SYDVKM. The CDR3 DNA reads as TGTGCCAGCAGTTCGGGGTCGTTGGGGCAGTACTTC. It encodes CASSSGSLGQYF.

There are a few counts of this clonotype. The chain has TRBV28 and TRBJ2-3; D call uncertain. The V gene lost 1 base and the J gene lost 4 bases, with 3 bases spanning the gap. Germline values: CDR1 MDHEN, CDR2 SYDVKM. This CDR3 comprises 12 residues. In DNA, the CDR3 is TGTGCCAGCAGTTTATCCCCAGATACGCAGTATTTT. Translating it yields CASSLSPDTQYF. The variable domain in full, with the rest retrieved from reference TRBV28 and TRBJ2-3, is DVKVTQSSRYLVKRTGEKVFLECVQDMDHENMFWYRQDPGLGLRLIYFSYDVKMKEKGDIPEGYSVSREKKERFSLILESASTNQTSMYLCASSLSPDTQYFGPGTRLTVL.

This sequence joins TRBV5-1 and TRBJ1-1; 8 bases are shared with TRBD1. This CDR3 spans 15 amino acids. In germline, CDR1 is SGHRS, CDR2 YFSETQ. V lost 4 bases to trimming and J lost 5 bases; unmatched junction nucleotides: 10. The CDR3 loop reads CASSPVDRGETEAFF. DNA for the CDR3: TGCGCCAGCAGCCCTGTAGACAGGGGAGAAACTGAAGCTTTCTTT.

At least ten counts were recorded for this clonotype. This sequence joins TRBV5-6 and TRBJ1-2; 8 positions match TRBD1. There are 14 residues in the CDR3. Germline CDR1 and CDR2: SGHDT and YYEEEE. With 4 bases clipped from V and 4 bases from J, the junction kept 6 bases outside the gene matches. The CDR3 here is CASSGRDRFYGYTF. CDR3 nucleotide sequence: TGTGCCAGCAGCGGCCGGGACAGGTTCTATGGCTACACCTTC.

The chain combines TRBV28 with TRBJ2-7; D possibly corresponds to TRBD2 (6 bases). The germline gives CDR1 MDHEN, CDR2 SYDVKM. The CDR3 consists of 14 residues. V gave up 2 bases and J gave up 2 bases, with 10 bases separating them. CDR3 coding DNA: TGTGCCAGCAGTTTAATAGCGGAAGCCTACGAGCAGTACTTC. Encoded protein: CASSLIAEAYEQYF.

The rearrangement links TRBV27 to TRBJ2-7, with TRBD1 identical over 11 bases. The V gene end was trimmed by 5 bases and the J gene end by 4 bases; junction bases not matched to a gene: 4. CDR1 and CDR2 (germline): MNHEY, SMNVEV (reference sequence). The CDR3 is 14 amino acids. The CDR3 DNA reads TGTGCCAGCAGTAATTGGGACAGGGGGTACGAGCAGTACTTC. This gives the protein CASSNWDRGYEQYF.

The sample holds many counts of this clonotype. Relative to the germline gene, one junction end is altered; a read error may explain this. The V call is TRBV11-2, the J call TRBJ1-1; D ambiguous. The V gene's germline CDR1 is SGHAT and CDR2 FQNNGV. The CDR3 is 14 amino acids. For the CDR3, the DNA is TGTGCCAGTCAGACTCTGAGTAAGTCCTATACCATTCGATTT. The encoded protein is CASQTLSKSYTIRF.

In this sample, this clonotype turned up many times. The CDR3 nucleotides are TGTGCCAGCAGCTTGGGAGGACAGGGGTCCTACGAGCAGTACTTC. Its protein is CASSLGGQGSYEQYF. V and J are TRBV5-6 and TRBJ2-7; 9 positions match TRBD1. The V and J ends lost 0 bases and 1 base, in that order; junction bases with no gene match: 2. CDR1 is SGHDT, CDR2 YYEEEE, per germline. This CDR3 is 15 amino acids long.